The source of this T cell receptor (beta chain) is a study of blood T cell repertoires in COVID-19. About the study: COVID-19 samples, acute and convalescent, were from the United States, Italy and Spain.

The data were produced by immunoSEQ multiplex PCR, yet TCRdb's version contains in-frame clones alone and is incomplete. The sample includes about 170,000 clones, around nine tenths seen only once; the top ten take 2% to 3%. The CDR3 is 14 residues long. Germline V lookup: CDR1 SGHRS, CDR2 YFSETQ. V lost 2 bases, J lost 8 bases, and 5 bases stayed unmatched. Sequenced: peripheral blood. This sequence originates from a woman older than 75 with COVID-19, enrolled during active disease. V and J are TRBV5-1 and TRBJ2-1; 9 nucleotides line up with TRBD1. The CDR3 region has the DNA TGCGCCAGCAGCTTTAAGACAGGGGGGGATGAGCAGTTCTTC. It codes for CASSFKTGGDEQFF.